What follows are 7 T cell receptor beta chains derived from one specimen sequenced in a study of regulatory T cells in long-lasting Graves disease. Time point reported: persistent/refractory GD, antithyroid drugs over 5 years with positive TRAb. Following extraction of RNA from PBMCs, that RNA was used to make the TCR library. Building the TCR beta libraries relied on iRepertoire HTBI primers, and CDR3 regions underwent Arm-PCR. TCRdb independently ran MiXCR on the multiplex PCR reads; one entry per CDR3 protein. The table shows about 470,000 distinct CDR3 sequences, with 20% occurring only once. The source was peripheral blood mononuclear cells (PBMCs), collected when the disease was refractory, from a patient treated with antithyroid drugs. The receptors come from a female donor with Graves disease.

The table lists this clonotype with many counts. This chain joins TRBV6-1 and TRBJ1-1; a weak D match, TRBD1 (5 bases). Trimming shortened V by 7 bases and J by 0 bases, and 18 bases separated the two germline ends. Germline V CDR1 and CDR2: MNHNS, SASEGT. The CDR3 spans 16 residues. CDR3 region: CASIVTGLGLNTEAFF. DNA for the CDR3: TGTGCCAGCATTGTAACAGGTTTAGGGTTGAACACTGAAGCTTTCTTT.

This clonotype was seen repeatedly, ten times or more. J is TRBJ2-5 and V is TRBV2, with unresolved D. Trimming shortened V by 6 bases and J by 4 bases, and 6 bases separated the two germline ends. CDR3 length: 11 residues. CDR1 is SNHLY, CDR2 FYNNEI, per germline. CDR3 bases: TGTGCCAGCAGAAATGTAGAGACCCAGTACTTC. Its translation is CASRNVETQYF. The whole variable domain, filled in from reference TRBV2 and TRBJ2-5, reads EPEVTQTPSHQVTQMGQEVILRCVPISNHLYFYWYRQILGQKVEFLVSFYNNEISEKSEIFDDQFSVERPDGSNFTLKIRSTKLEDSAMYFCASRNVETQYFGPGTRLLVL.

This clonotype was detected ten times or more. The J gene is TRBJ1-6, the V gene TRBV5-6; 10 bases map to TRBD1. The CDR3 is made up of 15 amino acids. The junction had 2 bases not matched to a gene; V was cut back by 2 bases and J by 6 bases. Germline V gene lookup returns CDR1 SGHDT and CDR2 YYEEEE. The CDR3 sequence is CASSFGTGVNSPLHF. The CDR3 nucleotides are TGTGCCAGCAGCTTCGGGACAGGGGTTAATTCACCCCTCCACTTT.

This clonotype was found a few times. The chain joins TRBV12-3 or TRBV12-4 to TRBJ2-7; 10 bases line up with TRBD2. The V segment lost 5 bases and the J segment 3 bases; nucleotides outside the gene matches: 7. The CDR3 sequence is 15 residues long. The DNA of the CDR3 is TGTGCCAGCAGTGTACTAGCGGGGAGTTTCTACGAGCAGTACTTC. Residues: CASSVLAGSFYEQYF.

The chain carries TRBV6-5 and TRBJ1-2; D is ambiguous. Trimming shortened V by 0 bases and J by 4 bases, and 9 bases separated the two germline ends. This CDR3 has 14 residues. CDR1 is MNHEY, CDR2 SVGAGI, per germline. CDR3 nucleotides: TGTGCCAGCAGTTACTCGCCGGACTTCTATGGCTACACCTTC. Amino acids: CASSYSPDFYGYTF.

This clonotype appeared many times. The chain employs TRBV20-1 and TRBJ1-2; a possible D gene is TRBD1 (5 bases). The CDR3 length is 11 residues. Trimming took off 6 bases at V and 8 bases at J, with 13 bases between the two ends. Germline loops: CDR1 DFQATT, CDR2 SNEGSKA (reference sequence). The CDR3 sequence: CSAARDEGYTF. As DNA, the CDR3 is TGCAGTGCGGCCCGGGACGAGGGCTACACCTTC.

This sequence joins TRBV14 and TRBJ1-6, with 7 positions matching TRBD1. Germline CDR1 reads SGHDN; CDR2 reads FVKESK. The CDR3 consists of 15 residues. V was clipped by 1 base and J by 7 bases; unmatched bases: 4. CDR3 sequence (DNA): TGTGCCAGCAGCCAAGCAGGGGGGGCGAATTCACCCCTCCACTTT. Protein: CASSQAGGANSPLHF.